This T cell receptor (beta chain) was recorded in a study of shared clonotypes between healthy human individuals. Points from the study as a whole: Larger estimated richness was generally recorded for naive subsets relative to memory subsets.

In the case of this clone: The antigen is undetermined.

There were only Caucasian adults among the donors, and all lived in Nashville, Tennessee. Both subsets, CD45RA+ naive and CD45RA-negative memory, were split from the CD4+ cells. In the authors' methods: Junction-only sequences produced by ImmunoSEQ had no quality scores, so filtering differed. Data came from immunoSEQ multiplex PCR; TCRdb stores just in-frame clones and leaves some out. The V and J calls and clone size were taken over from that table, and D and trimming were inferred from the DNA. The sample holds roughly 2.2 million clones; about 90% are singletons and the top ten take approximately 0.41%. Germline lookup yields CDR1 SGHVS and CDR2 FQNEAQ. The V end lost 2 bases, the J end lost 8 bases, and 15 bases lay between the germline ends. This CDR3 is 14 amino acids long.

The source of this sequence is a man aged 18 to 30 in good health. Some clones in this sample may be carry-over from other donors' samples. The chain links TRBV7-8 to TRBJ1-1; a weak D match, TRBD1 (5 bases). The sequenced sample consisted of naive CD4+ T cells from PBMCs. Indicated subset: CD45RA+ positively selected. CDR3 region: CASSLTGTNPEAFF. The CDR3 DNA reads TGTGCCAGCAGCTTAACCGGGACCAATCCAGAAGCTTTCTTT.